This T cell receptor (beta chain) was retrieved from a study of PD-1 blockade in classical Hodgkin lymphoma. Study-level findings and limits: Relapsed/refractory patients reportedly had lower baseline diversity than newly diagnosed patients. While CD8+ TCR diversity did not rise significantly by C4D1, CD4+ TCR diversity did.

The CDR3 is 12 residues long. The V gene's germline CDR1 is SGDLS and CDR2 YYNGEE. The germline V and J ends were trimmed by 4 bases and 4 bases, with 9 bases remaining between them. The time point: cycle 4 day 1 (C4D1), after 6 weeks of nivolumab. Brentuximab vedotin exposure varied among the patients, all of whom had relapsed after autologous stem cell transplantation. Patients showed best responses of complete response, partial response or progressive disease. Clones were sequenced by immunoSEQ multiplex PCR, and TCRdb holds only the in-frame ones, with some missing. The data contain 100,000 or so clones, 90% of them singletons. Concerning this clone: Its antigen is as yet unknown.

This sequence was found in a human donor with classical Hodgkin lymphoma. Material: peripheral blood mononuclear cells (PBMCs), obtained before the fourth cycle of nivolumab. The chain joins TRBV9 to TRBJ2-7; possible D gene TRBD1, 6 bases. The CDR3 DNA is TGTGCCAGCAGCCCTCAGGGGTACGAGCAGTACTTC. This sequence encodes CASSPQGYEQYF.